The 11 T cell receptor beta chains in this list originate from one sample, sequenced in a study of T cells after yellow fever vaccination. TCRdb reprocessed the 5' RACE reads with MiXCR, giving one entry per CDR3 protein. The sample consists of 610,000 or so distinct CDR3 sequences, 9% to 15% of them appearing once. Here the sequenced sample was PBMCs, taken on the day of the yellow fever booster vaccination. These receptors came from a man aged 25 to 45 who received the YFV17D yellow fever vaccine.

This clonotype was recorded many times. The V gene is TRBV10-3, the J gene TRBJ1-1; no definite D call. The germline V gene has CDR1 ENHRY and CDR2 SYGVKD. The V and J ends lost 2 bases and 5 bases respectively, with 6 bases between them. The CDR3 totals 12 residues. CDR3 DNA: TGTGCCATCAGTGAGGGGCCGACTGAAGCTTTCTTT. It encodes CAISEGPTEAFF.

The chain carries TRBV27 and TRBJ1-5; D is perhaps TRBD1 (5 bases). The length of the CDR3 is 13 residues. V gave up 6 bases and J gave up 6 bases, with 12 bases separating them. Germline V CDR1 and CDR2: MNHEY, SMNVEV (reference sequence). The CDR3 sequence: CASRGGAVQPQHF. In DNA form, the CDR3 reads TGTGCCAGCAGGGGAGGGGCGGTTCAGCCCCAGCATTTT.

This chain's CDR3 is CASSPPPGITEAFF. CDR3 coding DNA: TGTGCCAGCAGCCCACCCCCGGGGATCACTGAAGCTTTCTTT. This sequence joins TRBV6-1 and TRBJ1-1; D is uncertain. Germline-derived CDR1 and CDR2 are MNHNS and SASEGT. The CDR3 has 14 amino acids. Trimming removed 6 bases at V and 4 bases at J, with 15 bases between.

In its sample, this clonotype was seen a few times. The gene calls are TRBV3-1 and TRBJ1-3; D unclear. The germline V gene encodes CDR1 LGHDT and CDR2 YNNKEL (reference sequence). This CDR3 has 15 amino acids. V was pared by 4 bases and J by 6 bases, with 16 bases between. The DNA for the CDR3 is TGTGCCAGCAGCCGCGGTGCGGGTTACCCAAACACCATATATTTT. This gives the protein CASSRGAGYPNTIYF.

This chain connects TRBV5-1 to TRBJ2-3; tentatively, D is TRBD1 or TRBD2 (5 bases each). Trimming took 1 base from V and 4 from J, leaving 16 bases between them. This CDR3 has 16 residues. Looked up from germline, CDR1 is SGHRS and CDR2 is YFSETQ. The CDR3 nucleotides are TGCGCCAGCAGCTTGAATGGGGCCGGAGCGGCAGATACGCAGTATTTT. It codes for CASSLNGAGAADTQYF.

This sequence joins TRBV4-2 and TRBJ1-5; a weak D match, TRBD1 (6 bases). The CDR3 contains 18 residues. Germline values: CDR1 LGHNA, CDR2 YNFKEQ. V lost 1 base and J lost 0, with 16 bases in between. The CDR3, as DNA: TGTGCCAGCAGCCAAGTAAGCCCAGGACAGTATAGCAATCAGCCCCAGCATTTT. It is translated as CASSQVSPGQYSNQPQHF.

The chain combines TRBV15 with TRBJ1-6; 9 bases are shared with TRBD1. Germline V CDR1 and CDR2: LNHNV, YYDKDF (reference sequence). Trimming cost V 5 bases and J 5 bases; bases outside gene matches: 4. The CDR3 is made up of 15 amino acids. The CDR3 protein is CATSVDRGDNSPLHF. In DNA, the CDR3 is TGTGCCACCAGCGTGGACAGGGGAGATAATTCACCCCTCCACTTT.

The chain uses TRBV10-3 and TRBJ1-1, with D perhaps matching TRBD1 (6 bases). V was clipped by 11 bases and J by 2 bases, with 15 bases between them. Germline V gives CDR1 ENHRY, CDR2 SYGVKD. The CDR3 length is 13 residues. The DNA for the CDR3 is TGTGCCTCAACCCCTGGGACAAACACTGAAGCTTTCTTT. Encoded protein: CASTPGTNTEAFF.

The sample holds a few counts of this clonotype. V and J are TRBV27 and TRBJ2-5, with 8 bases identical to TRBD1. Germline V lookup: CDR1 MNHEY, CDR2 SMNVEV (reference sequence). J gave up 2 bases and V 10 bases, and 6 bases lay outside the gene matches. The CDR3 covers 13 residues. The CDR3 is CATRQGPQETQYF. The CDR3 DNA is TGTGCCACCCGACAGGGGCCACAAGAGACCCAGTACTTC.

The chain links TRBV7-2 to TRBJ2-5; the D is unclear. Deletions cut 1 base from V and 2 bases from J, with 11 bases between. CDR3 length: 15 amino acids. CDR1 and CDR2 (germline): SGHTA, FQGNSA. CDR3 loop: CASSLVGSGQETQYF. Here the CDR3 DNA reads TGTGCCAGCAGCTTAGTAGGTTCCGGTCAAGAGACCCAGTACTTC.

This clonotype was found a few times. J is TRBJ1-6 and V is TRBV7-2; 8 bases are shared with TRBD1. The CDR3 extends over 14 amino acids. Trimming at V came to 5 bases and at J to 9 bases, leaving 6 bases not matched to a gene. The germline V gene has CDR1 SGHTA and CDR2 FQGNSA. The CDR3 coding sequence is TGTGCCAGCAGCCCCGACAGGGGCTCTTCACCCCTCCACTTT. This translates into CASSPDRGSSPLHF. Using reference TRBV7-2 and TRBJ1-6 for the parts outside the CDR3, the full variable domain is GAGVSQSPSNKVTEKGKDVELRCDPISGHTALYWYRQSLGQGLEFLIYFQGNSAPDKSGLPSDRFSAERTGGSVSTLTIQRTQQEDSAVYLCASSPDRGSSPLHFGNGTRLTVT.